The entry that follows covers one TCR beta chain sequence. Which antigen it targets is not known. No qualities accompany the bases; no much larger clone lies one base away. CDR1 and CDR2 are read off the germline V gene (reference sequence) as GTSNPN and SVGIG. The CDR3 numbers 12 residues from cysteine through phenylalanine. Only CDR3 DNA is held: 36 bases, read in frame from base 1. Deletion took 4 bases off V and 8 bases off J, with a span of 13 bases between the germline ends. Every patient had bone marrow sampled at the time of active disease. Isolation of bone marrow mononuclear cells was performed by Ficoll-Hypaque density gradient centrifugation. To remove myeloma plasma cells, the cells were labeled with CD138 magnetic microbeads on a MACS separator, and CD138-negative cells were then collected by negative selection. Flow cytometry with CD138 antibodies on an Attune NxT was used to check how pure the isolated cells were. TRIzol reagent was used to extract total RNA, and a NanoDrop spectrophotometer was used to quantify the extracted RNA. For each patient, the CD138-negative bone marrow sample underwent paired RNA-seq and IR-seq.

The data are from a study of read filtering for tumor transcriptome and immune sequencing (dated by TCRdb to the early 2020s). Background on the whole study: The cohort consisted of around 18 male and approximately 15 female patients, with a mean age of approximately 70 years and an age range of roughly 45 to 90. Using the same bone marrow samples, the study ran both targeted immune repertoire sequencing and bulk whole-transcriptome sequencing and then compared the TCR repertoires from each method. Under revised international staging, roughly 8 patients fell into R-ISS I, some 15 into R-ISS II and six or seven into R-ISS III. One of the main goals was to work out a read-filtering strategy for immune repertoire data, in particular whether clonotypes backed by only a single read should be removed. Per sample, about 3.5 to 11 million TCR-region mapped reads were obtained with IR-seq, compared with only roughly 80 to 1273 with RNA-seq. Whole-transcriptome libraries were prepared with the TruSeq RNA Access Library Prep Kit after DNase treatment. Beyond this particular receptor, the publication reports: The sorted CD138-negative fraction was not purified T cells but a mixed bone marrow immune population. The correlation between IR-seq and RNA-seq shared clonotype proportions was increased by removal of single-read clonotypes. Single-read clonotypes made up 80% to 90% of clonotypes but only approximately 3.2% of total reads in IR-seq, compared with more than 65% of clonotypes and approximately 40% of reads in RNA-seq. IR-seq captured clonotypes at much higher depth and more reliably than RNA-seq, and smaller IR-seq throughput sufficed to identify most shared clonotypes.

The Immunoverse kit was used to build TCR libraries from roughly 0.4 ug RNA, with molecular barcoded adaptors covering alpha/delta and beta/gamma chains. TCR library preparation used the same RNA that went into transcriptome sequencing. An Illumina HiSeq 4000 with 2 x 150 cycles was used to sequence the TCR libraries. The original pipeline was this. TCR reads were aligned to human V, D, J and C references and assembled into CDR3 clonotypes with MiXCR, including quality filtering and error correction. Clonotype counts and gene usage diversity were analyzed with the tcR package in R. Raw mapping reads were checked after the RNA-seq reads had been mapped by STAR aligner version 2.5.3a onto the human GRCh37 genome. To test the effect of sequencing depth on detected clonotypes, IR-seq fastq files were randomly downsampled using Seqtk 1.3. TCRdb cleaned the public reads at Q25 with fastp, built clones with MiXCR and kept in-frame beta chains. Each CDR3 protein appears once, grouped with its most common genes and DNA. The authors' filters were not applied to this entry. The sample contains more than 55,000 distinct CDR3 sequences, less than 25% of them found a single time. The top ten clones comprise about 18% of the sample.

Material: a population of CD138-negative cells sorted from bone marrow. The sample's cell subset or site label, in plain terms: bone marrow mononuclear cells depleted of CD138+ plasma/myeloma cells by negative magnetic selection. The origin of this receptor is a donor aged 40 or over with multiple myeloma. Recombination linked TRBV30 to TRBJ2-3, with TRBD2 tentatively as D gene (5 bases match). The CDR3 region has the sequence CAWIPFAGTQYF. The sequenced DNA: TGTGCCTGGATCCCATTTGCGGGTACGCAGTATTTT.